This T cell receptor beta chain was retrieved from a study of cytomegalovirus exposure and HLA in healthy donors. Study results and caveats: The study recorded fewer than 200 TCR beta chains that were cytomegalovirus-associated.

Remarks on this clone: Its cognate antigen is unknown.

Trimming shortened V by 6 bases and J by 0 bases, and 9 bases separated the two germline ends. Germline lookup yields CDR1 GTSNPN and CDR2 SVGIG (reference sequence). The CDR3 totals 14 residues. PCR involved 60 Vbeta and 13 Jbeta primers. The table came from immunoSEQ multiplex PCR; TCRdb's copy has only in-frame clones and leaves some out. The sample gives around 120,000 clones, over 60% of which show up once; 2.5% to 3.5% is in the top ten. Sequencing was carried out using PBMCs. This receptor was obtained from a woman between 25 and 40 years old in good health and CMV-seropositive. The V and J genes are TRBV30 and TRBJ2-6, with D uncertain. This CDR3 reads CACPQDSGANVLTF. The CDR3 DNA is TGTGCCTGCCCCCAGGACTCTGGGGCCAACGTCCTGACTTTC.